This T cell receptor beta chain emerged from a study of blood T cell repertoires in COVID-19. Background on the study: Sources were T cells, B-cell-depleted T cells, or PBMCs; the material itself was cDNA or gDNA.

Profiling relied on immunoSEQ multiplex PCR, and the TCRdb table lists in-frame clones only, not all of them. The data hold some 62,000 clones, with roughly nine tenths observed a single time. The CDR3 spans 15 residues. The V gene's germline CDR1 is SGHNT and CDR2 YENEEA. V lost 4 bases and J lost 3; bases outside the gene matches: 7. The TCR comes from a woman aged 55-70 years with COVID-19, enrolled during active disease. This chain joins TRBV11-3 and TRBJ2-7; 9 bases are a match to TRBD1. The sequenced sample was peripheral blood. The CDR3 DNA reads as TGTGCCAGCAGCTCTACAGGACAGGGGTACTACGAGCAGTACTTC. Its protein is CASSSTGQGYYEQYF.